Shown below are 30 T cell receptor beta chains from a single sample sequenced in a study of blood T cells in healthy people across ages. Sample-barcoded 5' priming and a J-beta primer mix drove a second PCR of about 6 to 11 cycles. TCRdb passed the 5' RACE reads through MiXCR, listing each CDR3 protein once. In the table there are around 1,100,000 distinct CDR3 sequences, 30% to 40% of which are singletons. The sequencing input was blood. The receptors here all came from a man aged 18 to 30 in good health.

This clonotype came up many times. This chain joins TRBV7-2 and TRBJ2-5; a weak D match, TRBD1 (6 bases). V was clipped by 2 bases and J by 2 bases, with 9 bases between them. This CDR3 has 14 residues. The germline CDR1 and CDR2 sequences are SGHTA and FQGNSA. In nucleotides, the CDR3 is TGTGCCAGCAGCTTACAGGGGATTCAAGAGACCCAGTACTTC. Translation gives CASSLQGIQETQYF.

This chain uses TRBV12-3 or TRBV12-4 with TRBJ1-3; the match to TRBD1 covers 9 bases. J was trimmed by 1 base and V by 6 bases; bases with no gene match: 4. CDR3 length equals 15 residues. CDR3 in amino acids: CASSWGTGSGNTIYF. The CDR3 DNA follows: TGTGCCAGCAGCTGGGGGACAGGGTCTGGAAACACCATATATTTT.

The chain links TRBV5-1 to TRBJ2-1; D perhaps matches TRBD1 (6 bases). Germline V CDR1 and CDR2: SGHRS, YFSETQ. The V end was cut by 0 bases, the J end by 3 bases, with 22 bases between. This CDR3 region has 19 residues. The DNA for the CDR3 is TGCGCCAGCAGCTTGGTCAAGACAGGATCCGTGATTCTCTACAATGAGCAGTTCTTC. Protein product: CASSLVKTGSVILYNEQFF.

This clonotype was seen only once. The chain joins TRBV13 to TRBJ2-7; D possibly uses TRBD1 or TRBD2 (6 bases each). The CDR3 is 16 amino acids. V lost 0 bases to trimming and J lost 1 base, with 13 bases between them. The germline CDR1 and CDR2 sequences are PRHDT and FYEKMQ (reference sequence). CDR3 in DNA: TGTGCCAGCAGCTTAGGCCTCGGGGGCCTTTCCTACGAGCAGTACTTC. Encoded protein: CASSLGLGGLSYEQYF.

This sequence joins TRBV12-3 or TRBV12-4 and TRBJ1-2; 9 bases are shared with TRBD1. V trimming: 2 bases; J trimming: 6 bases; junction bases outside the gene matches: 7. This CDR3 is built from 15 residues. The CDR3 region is CASSLRTGGPHGYTF. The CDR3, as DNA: TGTGCCAGCAGTTTACGCACAGGGGGCCCTCATGGCTACACCTTC.

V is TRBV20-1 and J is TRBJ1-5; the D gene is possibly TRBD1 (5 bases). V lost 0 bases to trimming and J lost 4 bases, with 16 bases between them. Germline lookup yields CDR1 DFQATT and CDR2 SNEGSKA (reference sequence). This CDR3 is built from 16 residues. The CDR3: CSARDPSGAGNQPQHF. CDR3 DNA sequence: TGCAGTGCTAGAGATCCCTCCGGGGCAGGAAATCAGCCCCAGCATTTT.

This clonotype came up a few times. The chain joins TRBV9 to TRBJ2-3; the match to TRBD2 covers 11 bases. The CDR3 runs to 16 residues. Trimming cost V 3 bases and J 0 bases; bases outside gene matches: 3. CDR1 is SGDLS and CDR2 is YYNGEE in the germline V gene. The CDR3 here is CASSAGLAVSTDTQYF. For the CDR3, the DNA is TGTGCCAGCAGCGCGGGACTAGCGGTTAGCACAGATACGCAGTATTTT.

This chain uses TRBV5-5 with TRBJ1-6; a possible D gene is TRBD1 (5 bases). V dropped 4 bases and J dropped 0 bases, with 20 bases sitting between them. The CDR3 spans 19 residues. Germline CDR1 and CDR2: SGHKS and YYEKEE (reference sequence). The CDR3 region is CASSRPTAVTSSYNSPLHF. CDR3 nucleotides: TGTGCCAGCAGCCGACCGACAGCCGTCACGAGCTCCTATAATTCACCCCTCCACTTT.

The CDR3 nucleotides are TGTGCCAGCAGTTCCCGGGACGGCGGCCAGGGCACTGAAGCTTTCTTT. Its translation: CASSSRDGGQGTEAFF. The rearrangement links TRBV6-5 to TRBJ1-1, with TRBD1 as a possible D gene (5 bases). Trimming removed 4 bases at V and 4 bases at J, with 19 bases between. CDR3 length equals 16 residues. Per germline, CDR1 MNHEY and CDR2 SVGAGI.

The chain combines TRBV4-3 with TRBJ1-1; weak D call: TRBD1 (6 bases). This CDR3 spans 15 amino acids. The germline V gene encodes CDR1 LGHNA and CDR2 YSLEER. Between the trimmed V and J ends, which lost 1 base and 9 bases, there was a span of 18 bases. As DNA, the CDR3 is TGCGCCAGCAGCCAAGGCGGGACACCGGAGGTTAAAGCTTTCTTT. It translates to CASSQGGTPEVKAFF.

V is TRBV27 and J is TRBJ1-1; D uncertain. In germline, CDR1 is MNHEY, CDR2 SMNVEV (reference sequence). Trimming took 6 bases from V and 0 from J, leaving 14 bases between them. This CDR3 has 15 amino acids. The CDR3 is CASRLNPSLNTEAFF. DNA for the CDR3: TGTGCCAGCAGGTTAAACCCCTCATTGAACACTGAAGCTTTCTTT.

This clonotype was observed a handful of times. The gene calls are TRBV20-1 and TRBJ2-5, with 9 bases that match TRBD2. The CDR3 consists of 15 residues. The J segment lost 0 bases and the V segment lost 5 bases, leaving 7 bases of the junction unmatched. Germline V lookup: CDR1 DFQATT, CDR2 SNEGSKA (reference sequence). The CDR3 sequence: CSAYIAGAHQETQYF. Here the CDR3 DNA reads TGCAGTGCTTATATAGCGGGGGCCCACCAAGAGACCCAGTACTTC.

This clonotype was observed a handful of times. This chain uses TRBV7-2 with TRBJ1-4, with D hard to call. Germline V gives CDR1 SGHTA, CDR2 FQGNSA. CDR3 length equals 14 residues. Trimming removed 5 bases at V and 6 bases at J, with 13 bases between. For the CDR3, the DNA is TGTGCCAGCAGCAACACACGTTGGGATGAAAAACTGTTTTTT. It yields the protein CASSNTRWDEKLFF.

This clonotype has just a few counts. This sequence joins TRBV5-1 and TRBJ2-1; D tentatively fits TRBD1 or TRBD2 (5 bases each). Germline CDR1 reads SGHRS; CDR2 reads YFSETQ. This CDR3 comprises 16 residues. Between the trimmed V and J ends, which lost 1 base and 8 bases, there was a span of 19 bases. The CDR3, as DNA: TGCGCCAGCAGCTTGCCACCGGGGCCAAGCGGCGATGAGCAGTTCTTC. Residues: CASSLPPGPSGDEQFF.

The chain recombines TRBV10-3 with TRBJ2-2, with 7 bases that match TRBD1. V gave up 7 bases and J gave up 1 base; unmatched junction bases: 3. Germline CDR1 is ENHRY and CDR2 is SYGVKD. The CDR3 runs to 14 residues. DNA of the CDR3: TGTGCCATCACCCGGACAGGGAACACCGGGGAGCTGTTTTTT. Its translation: CAITRTGNTGELFF.

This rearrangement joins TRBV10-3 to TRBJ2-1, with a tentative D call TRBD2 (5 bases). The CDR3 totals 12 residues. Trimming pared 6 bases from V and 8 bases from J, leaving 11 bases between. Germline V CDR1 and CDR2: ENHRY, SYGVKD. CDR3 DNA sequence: TGTGCCATCAGGGCCGAGGGAGATGAGCAGTTCTTC. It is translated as CAIRAEGDEQFF.

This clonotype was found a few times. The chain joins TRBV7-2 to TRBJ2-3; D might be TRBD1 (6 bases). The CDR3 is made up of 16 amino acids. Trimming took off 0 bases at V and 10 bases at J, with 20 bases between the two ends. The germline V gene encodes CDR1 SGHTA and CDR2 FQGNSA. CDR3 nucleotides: TGTGCCAGCAGCTTAGCGGGGGCAATACGCACAGTGGCGCAGTATTTT. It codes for CASSLAGAIRTVAQYF.

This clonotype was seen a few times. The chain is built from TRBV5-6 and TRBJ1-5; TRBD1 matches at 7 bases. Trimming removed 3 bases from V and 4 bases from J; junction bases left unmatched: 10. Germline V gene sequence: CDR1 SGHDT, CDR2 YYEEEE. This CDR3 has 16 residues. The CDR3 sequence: CASSSKRDRSNQPQHF. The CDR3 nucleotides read TGTGCCAGCAGCTCCAAGCGGGACAGAAGTAATCAGCCCCAGCATTTT.

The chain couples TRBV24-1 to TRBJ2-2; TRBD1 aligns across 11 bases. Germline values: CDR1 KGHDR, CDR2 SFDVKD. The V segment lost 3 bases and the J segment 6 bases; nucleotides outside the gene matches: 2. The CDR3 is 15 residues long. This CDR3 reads CATSDRDRGSGELFF. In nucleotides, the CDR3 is TGTGCCACCAGTGATCGGGACAGGGGGTCCGGGGAGCTGTTTTTT.

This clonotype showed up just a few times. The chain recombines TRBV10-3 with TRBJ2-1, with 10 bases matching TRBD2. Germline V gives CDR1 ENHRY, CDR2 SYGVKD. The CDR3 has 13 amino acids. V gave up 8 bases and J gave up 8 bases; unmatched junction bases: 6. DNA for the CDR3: TGTGCCATCCAAAGCGGGGGGGGGGATGAGCAGTTCTTC. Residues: CAIQSGGGDEQFF.

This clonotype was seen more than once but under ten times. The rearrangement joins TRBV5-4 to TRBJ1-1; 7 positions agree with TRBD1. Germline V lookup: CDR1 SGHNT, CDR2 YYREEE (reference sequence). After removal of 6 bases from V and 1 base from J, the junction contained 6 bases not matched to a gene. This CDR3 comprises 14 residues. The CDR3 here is CASTPEGANTEAFF. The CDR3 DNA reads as TGTGCCAGCACCCCGGAGGGGGCGAACACTGAAGCTTTCTTT.

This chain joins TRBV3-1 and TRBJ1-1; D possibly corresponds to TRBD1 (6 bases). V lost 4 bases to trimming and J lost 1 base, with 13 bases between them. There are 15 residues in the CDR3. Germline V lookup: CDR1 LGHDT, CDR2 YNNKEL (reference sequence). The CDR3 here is CASSPPGHRNTEAFF. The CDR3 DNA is TGTGCCAGCAGCCCCCCGGGACACCGGAACACTGAAGCTTTCTTT.

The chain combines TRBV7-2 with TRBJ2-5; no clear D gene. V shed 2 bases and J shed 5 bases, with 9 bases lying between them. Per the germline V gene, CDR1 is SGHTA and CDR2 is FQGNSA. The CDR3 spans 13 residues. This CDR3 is CASSLRVSETQYF. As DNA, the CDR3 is TGTGCCAGCAGCTTAAGAGTCAGTGAGACCCAGTACTTC. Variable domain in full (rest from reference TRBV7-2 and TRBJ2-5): GAGVSQSPSNKVTEKGKDVELRCDPISGHTALYWYRQSLGQGLEFLIYFQGNSAPDKSGLPSDRFSAERTGGSVSTLTIQRTQQEDSAVYLCASSLRVSETQYFGPGTRLLVL.

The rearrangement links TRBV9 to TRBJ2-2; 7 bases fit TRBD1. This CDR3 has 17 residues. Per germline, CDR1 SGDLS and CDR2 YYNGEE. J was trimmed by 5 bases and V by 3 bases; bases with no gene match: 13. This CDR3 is CASSATGQAQLTGELFF. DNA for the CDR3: TGTGCCAGCAGCGCGACTGGACAGGCTCAACTTACCGGGGAGCTGTTTTTT.

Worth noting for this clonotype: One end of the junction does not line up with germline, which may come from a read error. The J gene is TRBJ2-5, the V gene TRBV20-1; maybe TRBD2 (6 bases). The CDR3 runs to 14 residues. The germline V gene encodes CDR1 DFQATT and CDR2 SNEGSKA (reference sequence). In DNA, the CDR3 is TGCAGTGCTACAGGGACTGGGTACCAAGAGACCCAGCACTTC. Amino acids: CSATGTGYQETQHF.

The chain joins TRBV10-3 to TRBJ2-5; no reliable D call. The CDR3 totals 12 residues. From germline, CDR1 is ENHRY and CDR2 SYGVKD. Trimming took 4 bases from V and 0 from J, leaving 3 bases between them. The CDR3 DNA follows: TGTGCCATCAGTGTAGACCAAGAGACCCAGTACTTC. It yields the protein CAISVDQETQYF.

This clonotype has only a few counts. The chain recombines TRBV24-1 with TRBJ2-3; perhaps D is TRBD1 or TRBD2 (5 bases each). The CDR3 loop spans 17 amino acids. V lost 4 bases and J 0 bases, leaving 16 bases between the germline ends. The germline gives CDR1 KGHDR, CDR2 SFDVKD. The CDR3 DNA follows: TGTGCCACCAGTGACCTTAGGGACGGCACTAGCACAGATACGCAGTATTTT. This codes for CATSDLRDGTSTDTQYF.

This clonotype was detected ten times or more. Here the CDR3 DNA reads TGTGCCATCCGGACACTTGGGGCCAACGTCCTGACTTTC. This codes for CAIRTLGANVLTF. This chain uses TRBV10-3 with TRBJ2-6; TRBD1 is a possible D gene (5 bases). The CDR3 covers 13 residues. The V end lost 8 bases, the J end lost 3 bases, and 8 bases lay between the germline ends. Looked up from germline, CDR1 is ENHRY and CDR2 is SYGVKD.

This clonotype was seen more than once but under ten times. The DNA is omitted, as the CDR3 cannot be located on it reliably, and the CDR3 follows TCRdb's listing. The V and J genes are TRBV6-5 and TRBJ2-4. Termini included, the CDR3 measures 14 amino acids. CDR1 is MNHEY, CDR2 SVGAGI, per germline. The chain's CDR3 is CASSSSTGSVAQYF.

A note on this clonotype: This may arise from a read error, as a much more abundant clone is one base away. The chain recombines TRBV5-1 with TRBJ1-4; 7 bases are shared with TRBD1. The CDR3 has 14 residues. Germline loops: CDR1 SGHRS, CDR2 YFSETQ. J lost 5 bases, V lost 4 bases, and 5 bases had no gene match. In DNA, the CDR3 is TGCGCCAGCAGCGTGGGACAGAAGAATGAAAAACTGTTTTTT. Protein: CASSVGQKNEKLFF.